This TCR beta chain was profiled in a study of T cells after yellow fever vaccination. Study-level background: Each low-cell-number fraction was prepared by means of SMART-Seq v4 Ultra Low Input.

The sample holds many counts of this clonotype. Its matching antigen is unknown. With 4 bases removed from V and 2 bases from J, the gap between germline ends came to 13 bases. CDR1 SGHRS and CDR2 YFSETQ come from the germline V gene. This CDR3 region has 16 residues. TCRdb reprocessed the 5' RACE reads via MiXCR and lists one record per CDR3 protein. Of a few hundred thousand distinct CDR3 sequences listed, approximately 3.9% are singletons. Study outcomes and limitations: Repertoires obtained by FACS sorting could include abundant clonotypes that entered as contaminants from the bulk population. In post-booster samples, most primary-vaccination clones reappeared (96% CD4, 88% CD8).

This TCR came from a man aged 18 to 29 who received the YFV17D yellow fever vaccine. The chain recombines TRBV5-1 with TRBJ2-6, with a possible D match to TRBD1 (5 bases). Material: PBMCs, obtained on the day of the yellow fever booster vaccination. The CDR3 is CASSLLSRAGANVLTF. CDR3 bases: TGCGCCAGCAGCCTCCTAAGCAGGGCTGGGGCCAACGTCCTGACTTTC.